Each of the 12 T cell receptor beta chains below was sequenced from the same sample in a study of graft-versus-host responses after intestinal transplantation. The antigens for these receptors are not known. TCRdb's table, derived via immunoSEQ multiplex PCR, lists solely in-frame clones and lacks some. The repertoire includes more than 65,000 clones, over 75% of them detected once, and nearly 0.4% sits in the top ten. The sequences come from unstimulated CD4+ T cells sorted from spleen or lymph node cells, collected before transplant. The receptors originated from a human donor who was the organ donor for an intestinal transplant.

The V call is TRBV2, the J call TRBJ2-7; TRBD2 matches at 8 bases. This CDR3 is 14 amino acids long. From germline, CDR1 is SNHLY and CDR2 FYNNEI. Trimming took 3 bases from V and 5 from J; bases not matched to a gene: 6. CDR3 sequence reads: CASSDGGGYHEQYV. DNA of the CDR3: TGTGCCAGCAGTGATGGCGGGGGGTATCACGAGCAGTACGTC.

This clone was seen just once. V is TRBV6-1 and J is TRBJ2-7; D not certain. Trimming took off 2 bases at V and 6 bases at J, with 8 bases between the two ends. Germline CDR1 MNHNS, CDR2 SASEGT. The CDR3 covers 12 residues. In DNA, the CDR3 is TGTGCCAGCAGTGAAAAAGGAGTCGAGCAGTACGTC. This encodes CASSEKGVEQYV.

This clone was detected only once. The chain employs TRBV2 and TRBJ2-5; the D gene is possibly TRBD1 (6 bases). With 7 bases removed from V and 1 base from J, the gap between germline ends came to 13 bases. Germline CDR1 reads SNHLY; CDR2 reads FYNNEI. The CDR3 sequence is 14 residues long. The chain's CDR3 is CASTRGTPQETQYF. For the CDR3, the DNA is TGTGCCAGCACCCGTGGGACACCCCAAGAGACCCAGTACTTC.

The chain combines TRBV5-4 with TRBJ2-7, with 7 bases fitting TRBD1. In germline, CDR1 is SGHNT, CDR2 YYREEE (reference sequence). Trimming took 3 bases from V and 6 from J; bases not matched to a gene: 9. The length of the CDR3 is 14 residues. CDR3 DNA sequence: TGTGCCAGCAGCTCCGGGGACAGTTTTCGCGAGCAGTACGTC. This sequence encodes CASSSGDSFREQYV.

The chain is built from TRBV10-1 and TRBJ2-3, with a tentative D call TRBD2 (6 bases). The CDR3 has 12 residues. The V and J ends lost 8 bases and 1 base respectively, with 7 bases between them. Looked up from germline, CDR1 is WNHNN and CDR2 is SYGVQD (reference sequence). The DNA of the CDR3 is TGCGCCAGCGGACTACGCACAGATACGCAGTATTTT. It translates to CASGLRTDTQYF.

The chain couples TRBV6-5 to TRBJ1-1, with 7 bases identical to TRBD1. V trimming: 0 bases; J trimming: 4 bases; junction bases outside the gene matches: 5. Germline CDR1 and CDR2: MNHEY and SVGAGI. This CDR3 has 15 residues. The CDR3 loop reads CASSYSYGTATEAFF. DNA of the CDR3: TGTGCCAGCAGTTACTCCTACGGGACAGCCACTGAAGCTTTCTTT.

The gene calls are TRBV28 and TRBJ2-3; D uncertain. V dropped 8 bases and J dropped 6 bases, with 18 bases sitting between them. CDR1 MDHEN and CDR2 SYDVKM come from the germline V gene. The CDR3 covers 14 residues. Here the CDR3 reads CASADTRARDTQYF. The CDR3 bases are TGTGCCAGCGCAGACACACGCGCTCGGGATACGCAGTATTTT.

This clone came up once. The chain couples TRBV9 to TRBJ2-6; D is possibly TRBD1 (5 bases). Germline lookup yields CDR1 SGDLS and CDR2 YYNGEE. The CDR3 sequence is 17 residues long. Trimming removed 3 bases from V and 4 bases from J, with 17 bases in between. The CDR3, as DNA: TGTGCCAGCAGCGCACAGGTTCCCGGTGTCGGGGCCAACGTCCTGACTTTC. Translating it yields CASSAQVPGVGANVLTF.

This chain connects TRBV7-2 to TRBJ2-1; 7 bases agree with TRBD2. The CDR3 runs to 15 residues. With V trimmed by 4 bases and J by 8 bases, 11 bases remained unmatched. The V gene's germline CDR1 is SGHTA and CDR2 FQGNSA. CDR3: CASSSRSGAIYEQFF. Written as DNA, the CDR3 is TGTGCCAGCAGCTCCCGCAGCGGGGCCATCTATGAGCAGTTCTTC.

The chain carries TRBV25-1 and TRBJ1-2; 10 bases match TRBD1. V lost 3 bases, J lost 8 bases, and 0 bases stayed unmatched. This CDR3 has 12 residues. In germline, CDR1 is MGHDK, CDR2 SYGVNS. CDR3 amino acids: CASSEGQGGYTF. The CDR3 DNA is TGTGCCAGCAGTGAGGGACAGGGGGGCTACACCTTC.

This clone was picked up one time. The CDR3 spells CSVEGQTQETQYF. The CDR3 DNA sequence: TGCAGCGTTGAGGGACAGACCCAAGAGACCCAGTACTTC. The V call is TRBV29-1, the J call TRBJ2-5; 7 bases match TRBD1. After removal of 3 bases from V and 1 base from J, the junction contained 2 bases not matched to a gene. The CDR3 contains 13 residues. Germline V gene data show CDR1 as SQVTM and CDR2 as ANQGSEA.

The gene calls are TRBV4-2 and TRBJ2-1; 14 bases fit TRBD2. The CDR3 sequence is 18 residues long. Germline CDR1 is LGHNA and CDR2 is YNFKEQ. The V gene end was trimmed by 0 bases and the J gene end by 4 bases; junction bases not matched to a gene: 5. CDR3 nucleotide sequence: TGTGCCAGCAGCCAAGATGGGACTAGCGGGGGACGATACAATGAGCAGTTCTTC. It encodes CASSQDGTSGGRYNEQFF.